What follows are 16 T cell receptor beta chains derived from one specimen sequenced in a study of cytomegalovirus exposure and HLA in healthy donors. Some clones are missing from TCRdb's copy, which holds only in-frame ones; the method was immunoSEQ multiplex PCR. Of roughly 130,000 clones detected, less than 90% appear once; the ten largest clones hold about 2.8%. Sequencing was carried out using PBMCs. Receptor source: a man aged 18 to 30 in good health and CMV-seronegative.

The CDR3 region has the DNA TGTGCCAGCCTTGGGACAGGGGAATGGAAAGAGCAGTTCTTC. Encoded protein: CASLGTGEWKEQFF. V gene TRBV28 combines with J gene TRBJ2-1; 10 nucleotides match TRBD1. The CDR3 runs to 14 residues. J gave up 10 bases and V 8 bases, and 11 bases lay outside the gene matches. Germline V lookup: CDR1 MDHEN, CDR2 SYDVKM.

The J gene is TRBJ2-5, the V gene TRBV11-2, with a tentative D call TRBD1 (7 bases). Trimming removed 3 bases at V and 1 base at J, with 12 bases between. Germline V gene lookup returns CDR1 SGHAT and CDR2 FQNNGV. The CDR3 spans 15 residues. The CDR3 DNA follows: TGTGCCAGCAGCTTTAATCAGGGGGGCCAAGAGACCCAGTACTTC. Protein product: CASSFNQGGQETQYF.

J is TRBJ1-5 and V is TRBV2; D gene unclear. V lost 8 bases to trimming and J lost 4 bases, with 9 bases between them. This CDR3 is 12 amino acids long. Per germline, CDR1 SNHLY and CDR2 FYNNEI. CDR3 region: CASGPVNQPQHF. Here the CDR3 DNA reads TGTGCCAGCGGCCCCGTTAATCAGCCCCAGCATTTT. Drawing the rest from reference TRBV2 and TRBJ1-5, the complete variable domain is EPEVTQTPSHQVTQMGQEVILRCVPISNHLYFYWYRQILGQKVEFLVSFYNNEISEKSEIFDDQFSVERPDGSNFTLKIRSTKLEDSAMYFCASGPVNQPQHFGDGTRLSIL.

In DNA form, the CDR3 reads TGTGCCAGCAGCTGGAGGCAGGGGTATGAGCAGTTCTTC. Translated: CASSWRQGYEQFF. The chain uses TRBV11-2 and TRBJ2-1; tentatively, D is TRBD1 (6 bases). CDR3 size: 13 residues. V gave up 4 bases and J gave up 8 bases, with 12 bases separating them. Germline lookup yields CDR1 SGHAT and CDR2 FQNNGV.

The V gene is TRBV28, the J gene TRBJ1-4; D is perhaps TRBD1 (5 bases). Germline lookup yields CDR1 MDHEN and CDR2 SYDVKM. CDR3 size: 15 residues. Trimming took off 6 bases at V and 8 bases at J, with 19 bases between the two ends. The CDR3 region is CASRTGGIGHEKLFF. Here the CDR3 DNA reads TGTGCCAGCAGGACCGGTGGAATCGGACACGAAAAACTGTTTTTT.

The rearrangement uses TRBV5-1 and TRBJ1-1; maybe TRBD1 (5 bases). CDR1 is SGHRS, CDR2 YFSETQ, per germline. Between the trimmed V and J ends, which lost 4 bases and 4 bases, there was a span of 11 bases. The CDR3 totals 13 residues. CDR3 nucleotides: TGCGCCAGCAGCGGGGGGGTGAGCACTGAAGCTTTCTTT. It yields the protein CASSGGVSTEAFF.

This clone was observed once. The rearrangement uses TRBV5-1 and TRBJ1-2, with TRBD1 as a possible D gene (6 bases). Trimming removed 9 bases from V and 6 bases from J, with 18 bases in between. The CDR3 runs 13 residues. Germline CDR1 and CDR2: SGHRS and YFSETQ. CDR3 sequence: CATRMGALDGYTF. DNA of the CDR3: TGCGCCACCCGAATGGGGGCCCTGGATGGCTACACCTTC. The full variable domain, its missing parts supplied by reference TRBV5-1 and TRBJ1-2, is KAGVTQTPRYLIKTRGQQVTLSCSPISGHRSVSWYQQTPGQGLQFLFEYFSETQRNKGNFPGRFSGRQFSNSRSEMNVSTLELGDSALYLCATRMGALDGYTFGSGTRLTVV.

The genes are TRBV6-1 and TRBJ1-5; possibly TRBD1 for D (6 bases). V lost 4 bases to trimming and J lost 1 base, with 11 bases between them. The CDR3 is 15 residues long. The germline V gene has CDR1 MNHNS and CDR2 SASEGT. DNA of the CDR3: TGTGCCAGCAGTGCCCAGACAGGCAGCAATCAGCCCCAGCATTTT. Protein product: CASSAQTGSNQPQHF.

J is TRBJ2-7 and V is TRBV5-4; 8 positions agree with TRBD2. From germline, CDR1 is SGHNT and CDR2 YYREEE (reference sequence). The CDR3 extends over 15 amino acids. V was clipped by 1 base and J by 6 bases; unmatched bases: 9. The CDR3 coding sequence is TGTGCCAGCAGCTTGTACGGGAGGGCCTCAGGCGAGCAGTACTTC. The encoded protein is CASSLYGRASGEQYF.

V and J are TRBV6-6 and TRBJ2-3; 10 bases align to TRBD1. The V segment lost 6 bases and the J segment 6 bases; nucleotides outside the gene matches: 9. This CDR3 has 15 residues. Germline V lookup: CDR1 MNHNY, CDR2 SVGAGI (reference sequence). CDR3 DNA sequence: TGTGCCAGCAGACCCGGGACAGGGGAAGTCGATACGCAGTATTTT. It is translated as CASRPGTGEVDTQYF.

The genes are TRBV7-9 and TRBJ2-7; 10 bases are shared with TRBD1. CDR3 length equals 16 residues. Trimming cost V 1 base and J 2 bases; bases outside gene matches: 5. Germline V gene sequence: CDR1 SEHNR, CDR2 FQNEAQ (reference sequence). CDR3 coding DNA: TGTGCCAGCAGCTTAGGGGGACAGGGGATCCCCTACGAGCAGTACTTC. Translating it yields CASSLGGQGIPYEQYF. Full variable domain (outside the CDR3, taken from reference TRBV7-9 and TRBJ2-7): DTGVSQNPRHKITKRGQNVTFRCDPISEHNRLYWYRQTLGQGPEFLTYFQNEAQLEKSRLLSDRFSAERPKGSFSTLEIQRTEQGDSAMYLCASSLGGQGIPYEQYFGPGTRLTVT.

The chain joins TRBV9 to TRBJ1-3; D is perhaps TRBD1 (6 bases). Germline V lookup: CDR1 SGDLS, CDR2 YYNGEE. The CDR3 totals 17 residues. Trimming removed 3 bases at V and 0 bases at J, with 16 bases between. In nucleotides, the CDR3 is TGTGCCAGCAGCGCCAGACAGGTTTTGAGCTCTGGAAACACCATATATTTT. Translation: CASSARQVLSSGNTIYF.

This sequence joins TRBV6-1 and TRBJ1-5; 8 bases fit TRBD1. Germline CDR1 is MNHNS and CDR2 is SASEGT. The J segment lost 5 bases and the V segment lost 4 bases, leaving 1 base of the junction unmatched. This CDR3 is 13 amino acids long. CDR3 sequence reads: CASSGQGHQPQHF. CDR3 DNA: TGTGCCAGCAGTGGACAGGGGCATCAGCCCCAGCATTTT.

The chain is built from TRBV14 and TRBJ1-2; D is perhaps TRBD1 (5 bases). Trimming cost V 4 bases and J 4 bases, with 13 bases left between them. CDR1 is SGHDN, CDR2 FVKESK, per germline. The CDR3 extends over 14 amino acids. CDR3 loop: CASSLYGGAYGYTF. CDR3 nucleotides: TGTGCCAGCAGCCTTTACGGAGGGGCCTATGGCTACACCTTC.

The J gene is TRBJ1-2, the V gene TRBV6-5, with a weak D call TRBD1 (6 bases). CDR3 length: 13 amino acids. Germline CDR1 reads MNHEY; CDR2 reads SVGAGI. The ends were cut back, 6 bases at V and 4 bases at J, with 12 bases in the middle. The CDR3 here is CASRSQGAYGYTF. The CDR3 nucleotides are TGTGCCAGCAGATCACAGGGAGCCTATGGCTACACCTTC.

The table lists this clone with a few counts. This sample includes further DNA sequences coding for the same CDR3. The rearrangement uses TRBV2 and TRBJ2-7, with no clear D. This CDR3 is built from 12 residues. CDR1 is SNHLY, CDR2 FYNNEI, per germline. V was trimmed by 5 bases and J by 0 bases, leaving 5 bases between them. This CDR3 reads CASSFSSYEQYF. The CDR3, as DNA: TGTGCCAGCAGTTTCTCCTCCTACGAGCAGTACTTC.